What follows describes a single T cell receptor (beta chain). What it binds is unknown. The data belong to a study of cytomegalovirus exposure and HLA in healthy donors. Broader study findings: In vitro checks showed that a few CMV-associated chains really do target CMV antigens. Reportedly, cytomegalovirus status was diagnosed with high sensitivity and specificity.

Trimming took 6 bases from V and 6 from J, leaving 17 bases between them. This CDR3 is 15 amino acids long. The germline CDR1 and CDR2 sequences are MNHEY and SVGAGI. Produced via immunoSEQ multiplex PCR; TCRdb's table is partial and in-frame only. Of tens of thousands of clones listed, approximately 90% were seen once; the top ten hold about 3%. The receptor comes from a man in his late teens or twenties in good health and CMV-seronegative. The chain links TRBV6-5 to TRBJ2-2; a weak D match, TRBD1 (6 bases). Sequenced: PBMCs. This CDR3 reads CASRGTSRDAGELFF. DNA of the CDR3: TGTGCCAGCAGAGGGACAAGCCGGGACGCCGGGGAGCTGTTTTTT.